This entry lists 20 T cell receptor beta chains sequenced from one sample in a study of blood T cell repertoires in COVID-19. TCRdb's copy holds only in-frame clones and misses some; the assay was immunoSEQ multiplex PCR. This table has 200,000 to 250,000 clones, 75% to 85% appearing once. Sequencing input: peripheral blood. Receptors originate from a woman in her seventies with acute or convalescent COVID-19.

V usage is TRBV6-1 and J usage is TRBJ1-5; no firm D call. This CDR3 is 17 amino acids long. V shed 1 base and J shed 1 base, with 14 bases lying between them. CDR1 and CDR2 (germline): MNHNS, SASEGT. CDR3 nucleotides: TGTGCCAGCAGTGAAGGGAGGTGGGAGAAGAGCAATCAGCCCCAGCATTTT. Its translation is CASSEGRWEKSNQPQHF.

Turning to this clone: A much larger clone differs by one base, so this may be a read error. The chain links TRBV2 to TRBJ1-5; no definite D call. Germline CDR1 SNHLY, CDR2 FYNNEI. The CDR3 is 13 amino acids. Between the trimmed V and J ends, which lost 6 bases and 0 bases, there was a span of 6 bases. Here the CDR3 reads CASRPDSNQPQHF. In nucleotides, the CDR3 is TGTGCCAGCAGGCCAGATAGCAATCAGCCCCAGCATTTT. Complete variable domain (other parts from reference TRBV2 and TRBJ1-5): EPEVTQTPSHQVTQMGQEVILRCVPISNHLYFYWYRQILGQKVEFLVSFYNNEISEKSEIFDDQFSVERPDGSNFTLKIRSTKLEDSAMYFCASRPDSNQPQHFGDGTRLSIL.

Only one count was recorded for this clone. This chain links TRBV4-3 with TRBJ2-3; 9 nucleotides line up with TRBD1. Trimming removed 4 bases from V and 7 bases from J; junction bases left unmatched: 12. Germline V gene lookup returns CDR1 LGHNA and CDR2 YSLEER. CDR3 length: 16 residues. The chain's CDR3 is CASSRQTGTGLNTQYF. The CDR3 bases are TGCGCCAGCAGCCGCCAAACCGGGACAGGGCTCAATACGCAGTATTTT.

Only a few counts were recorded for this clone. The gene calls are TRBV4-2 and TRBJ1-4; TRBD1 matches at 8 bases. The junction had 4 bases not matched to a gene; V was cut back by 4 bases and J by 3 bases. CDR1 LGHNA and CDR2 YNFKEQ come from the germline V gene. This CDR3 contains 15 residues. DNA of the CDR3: TGTGCCAGCAGCCGAGCGACAGGGGCTAATGAAAAACTGTTTTTT. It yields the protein CASSRATGANEKLFF.

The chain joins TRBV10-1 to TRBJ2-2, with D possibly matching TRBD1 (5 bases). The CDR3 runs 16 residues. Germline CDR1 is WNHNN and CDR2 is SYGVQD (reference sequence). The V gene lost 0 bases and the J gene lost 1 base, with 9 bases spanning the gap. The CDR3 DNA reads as TGCGCCAGCAGTGAGTCAGGGGTCATGAACACCGGGGAGCTGTTTTTT. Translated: CASSESGVMNTGELFF.

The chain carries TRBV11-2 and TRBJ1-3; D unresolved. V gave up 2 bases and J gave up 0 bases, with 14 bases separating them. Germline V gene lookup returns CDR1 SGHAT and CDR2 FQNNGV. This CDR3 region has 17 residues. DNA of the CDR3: TGTGCCAGCAGCTTAACGGCAGCGATAAACTCTGGAAACACCATATATTTT. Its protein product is CASSLTAAINSGNTIYF.

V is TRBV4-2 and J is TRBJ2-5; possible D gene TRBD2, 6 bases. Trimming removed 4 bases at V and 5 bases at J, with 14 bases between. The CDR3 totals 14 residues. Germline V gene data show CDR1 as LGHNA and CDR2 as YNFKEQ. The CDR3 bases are TGTGCCAGCAGCCCCGAGGAGGGAGTTGAGACCCAGTACTTC. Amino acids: CASSPEEGVETQYF.

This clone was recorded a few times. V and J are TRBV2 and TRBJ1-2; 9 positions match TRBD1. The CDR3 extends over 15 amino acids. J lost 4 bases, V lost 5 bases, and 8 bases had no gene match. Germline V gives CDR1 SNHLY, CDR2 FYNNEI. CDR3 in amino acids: CASSYGQGSGYGYTF. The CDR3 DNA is TGTGCCAGCAGTTATGGACAGGGGAGTGGCTATGGCTACACCTTC.

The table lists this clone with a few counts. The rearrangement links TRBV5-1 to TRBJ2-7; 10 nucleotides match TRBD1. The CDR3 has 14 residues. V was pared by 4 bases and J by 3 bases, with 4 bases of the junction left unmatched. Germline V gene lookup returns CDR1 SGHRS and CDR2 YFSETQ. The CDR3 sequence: CASSTGTGVYEQYF. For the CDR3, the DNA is TGCGCCAGCAGCACCGGGACAGGGGTCTACGAGCAGTACTTC.

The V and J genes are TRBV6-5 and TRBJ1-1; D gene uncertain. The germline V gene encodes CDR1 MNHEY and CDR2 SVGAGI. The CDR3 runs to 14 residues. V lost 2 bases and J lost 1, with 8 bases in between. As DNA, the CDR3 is TGTGCCAGCAGTTACAATTTAGAGAACACTGAAGCTTTCTTT. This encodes CASSYNLENTEAFF.

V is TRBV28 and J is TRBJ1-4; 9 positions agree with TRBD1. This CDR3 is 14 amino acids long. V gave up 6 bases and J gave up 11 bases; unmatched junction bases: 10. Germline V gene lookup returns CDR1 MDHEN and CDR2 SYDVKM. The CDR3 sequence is CASRAGTGSGKLFF. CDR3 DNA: TGTGCCAGCAGGGCCGGGACAGGGAGCGGGAAACTGTTTTTT.

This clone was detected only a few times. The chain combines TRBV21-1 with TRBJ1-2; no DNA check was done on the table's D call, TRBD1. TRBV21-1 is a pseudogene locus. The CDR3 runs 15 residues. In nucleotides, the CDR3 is TGTGCCAGCAGCACTCAGACAGGGGGCGGCTATGGCTACACCTTC. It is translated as CASSTQTGGGYGYTF.

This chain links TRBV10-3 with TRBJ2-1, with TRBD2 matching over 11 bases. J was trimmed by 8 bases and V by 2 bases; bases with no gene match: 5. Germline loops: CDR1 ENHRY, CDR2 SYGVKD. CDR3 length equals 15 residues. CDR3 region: CAISEGVAGGYEQFF. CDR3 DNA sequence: TGTGCCATCAGTGAGGGGGTAGCGGGGGGGTATGAGCAGTTCTTC.

The CDR3, as DNA: TGTGCCACCACCGGGACAGGAGGCCACGAGCAGTACTTC. It translates to CATTGTGGHEQYF. The rearrangement uses TRBV2 and TRBJ2-7; 8 nucleotides align to TRBD1. V trimming: 10 bases; J trimming: 5 bases; junction bases outside the gene matches: 10. Germline V gives CDR1 SNHLY, CDR2 FYNNEI. The CDR3 is 13 amino acids.

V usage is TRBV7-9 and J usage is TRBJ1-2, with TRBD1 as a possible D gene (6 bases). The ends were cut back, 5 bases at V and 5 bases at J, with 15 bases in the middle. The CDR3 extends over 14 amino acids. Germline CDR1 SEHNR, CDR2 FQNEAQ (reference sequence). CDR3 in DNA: TGTGCCAGCAGCCCTGCGGGGGGCAGGTATGGCTACACCTTC. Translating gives CASSPAGGRYGYTF.

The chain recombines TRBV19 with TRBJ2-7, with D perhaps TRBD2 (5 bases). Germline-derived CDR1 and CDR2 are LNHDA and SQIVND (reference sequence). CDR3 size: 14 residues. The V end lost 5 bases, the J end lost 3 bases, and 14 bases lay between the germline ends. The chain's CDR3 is CASSAGLSDYEQYF. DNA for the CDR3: TGTGCCAGTAGTGCGGGCCTTTCCGACTACGAGCAGTACTTC.

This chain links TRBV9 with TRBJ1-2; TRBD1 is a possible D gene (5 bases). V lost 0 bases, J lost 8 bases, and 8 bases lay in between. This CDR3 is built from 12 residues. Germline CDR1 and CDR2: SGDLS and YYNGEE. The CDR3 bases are TGTGCCAGCAGCGTAGATAGGGGCGGCTACACCTTC. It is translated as CASSVDRGGYTF.

CDR3 coding DNA: TGTGCCAGCAGTTTTAAACCTACAGGCGGCGAGCAGTACTTC. Its translation: CASSFKPTGGEQYF. The chain uses TRBV27 and TRBJ2-7; perhaps TRBD1 as D (5 bases). Germline V lookup: CDR1 MNHEY, CDR2 SMNVEV (reference sequence). CDR3 length: 14 amino acids. V lost 3 bases, J lost 6 bases, and 15 bases lay in between.

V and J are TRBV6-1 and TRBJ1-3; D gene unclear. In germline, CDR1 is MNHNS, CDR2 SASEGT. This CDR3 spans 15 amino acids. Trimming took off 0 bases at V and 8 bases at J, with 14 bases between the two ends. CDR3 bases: TGTGCCAGCAGTGAAGCGGGGAGGGCGGCAGACACCATATATTTT. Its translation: CASSEAGRAADTIYF.

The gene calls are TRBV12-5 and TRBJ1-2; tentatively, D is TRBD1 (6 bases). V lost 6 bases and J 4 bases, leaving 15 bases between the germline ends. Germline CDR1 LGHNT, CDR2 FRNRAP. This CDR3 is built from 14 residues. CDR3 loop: CASGIGQSLYGYTF. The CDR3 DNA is TGTGCTAGTGGGATAGGACAGAGTCTCTATGGCTACACCTTC.